This T cell receptor beta chain was captured in a study of T-cell memory formation after mild COVID-19. CDR3 length equals 14 residues. The J segment lost 5 bases and the V segment lost 7 bases, leaving 4 bases of the junction unmatched. TCRdb re-called the 5' RACE reads with MiXCR, one entry per CDR3 protein. The sample records about 350,000 distinct CDR3 sequences, around 15% being singletons. V usage is TRBV12-3 or TRBV12-4 and J usage is TRBJ2-2; TRBD2 agrees at 10 bases. The sequenced material came from PBMCs or a T cell subset sorted from them (not recorded which). The source is a man between 18 and 35 years old who had mild COVID-19 (a few samples of this study predate the infection). Cell type and time point are not known. Written as DNA, the CDR3 is TGTGCCAGCAAAGCGGGGGGGCGGACCGGGGAGCTGTTTTTT. Amino acid sequence: CASKAGGRTGELFF.